This TCR beta chain was obtained from a study of blood T cell repertoires in COVID-19. Libraries were prepared by immunoSEQ multiplex PCR; TCRdb keeps only in-frame clonotypes and omits some of them. Of about 200,000 clones listed, 75% to 90% are singletons. The CDR3 contains 12 residues. V was shortened by 3 bases and J by 8 bases, with 5 bases between the two germline ends. The TCR was taken from a woman in her twenties or thirties who had been exposed to COVID-19. The chain carries TRBV12-3 or TRBV12-4 and TRBJ1-6, with D hard to call. Sample: PBMCs or T cells enriched from blood (not recorded which). CDR3 DNA: TGTGCCAGCAGTTTCCATCATTCACCCCTCCACTTT. This gives the protein CASSFHHSPLHF.